This T cell receptor (beta chain) was identified during a study of shared clonotypes between healthy human individuals. Whole-study findings and limits: Sampling covered blood only; tissue repertoires likely differ.

Naive CD4+ cells were CD45RA-selected; the remaining cells were memory. With respect to this clone: Antigen: not known.

Authors' data handling: Filtering of immunoSEQ junctional sequences could not match full-length read filtering. Sequenced by immunoSEQ multiplex PCR; TCRdb stores in-frame clones only, minus some. V and J calls and clone size are copied from that table; D and trimming were computed from the DNA. The sample has about 1,500,000 clones, around 97% seen once. The CDR3 totals 14 residues. The chain employs TRBV1 and TRBJ2-1; the listed D gene, TRBD1, was not tested against the DNA. TRBV1 corresponds to a pseudogene. The source material was naive CD4+ T cells sorted from blood. The subset is: CD45RA+ positively selected. This TCR came from a man aged 25-45 years in good health. The CDR3 coding sequence is TGCACCAGCAGCCAAGATCCCACCTACAATGAGCAGTTCTTC. Translation: CTSSQDPTYNEQFF.